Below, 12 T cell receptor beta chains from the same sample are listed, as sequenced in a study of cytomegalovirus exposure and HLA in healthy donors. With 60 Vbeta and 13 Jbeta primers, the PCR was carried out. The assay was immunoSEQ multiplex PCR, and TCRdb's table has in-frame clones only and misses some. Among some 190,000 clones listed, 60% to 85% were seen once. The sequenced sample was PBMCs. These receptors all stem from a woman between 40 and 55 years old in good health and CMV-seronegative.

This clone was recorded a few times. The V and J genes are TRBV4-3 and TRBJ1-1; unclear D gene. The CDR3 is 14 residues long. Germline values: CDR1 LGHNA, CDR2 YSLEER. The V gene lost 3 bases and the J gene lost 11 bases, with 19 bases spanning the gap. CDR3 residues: CASSHPRGESEAFF. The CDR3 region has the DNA TGCGCCAGCAGCCACCCCCGTGGGGAGAGTGAGGCTTTCTTT.

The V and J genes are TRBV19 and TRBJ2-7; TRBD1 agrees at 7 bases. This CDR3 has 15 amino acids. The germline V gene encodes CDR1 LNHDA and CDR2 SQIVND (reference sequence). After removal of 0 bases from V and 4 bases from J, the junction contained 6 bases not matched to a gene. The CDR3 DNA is TGTGCCAGTAGTATAGATAACGCAGGGGGATACGAGCAGTACTTC. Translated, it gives CASSIDNAGGYEQYF.

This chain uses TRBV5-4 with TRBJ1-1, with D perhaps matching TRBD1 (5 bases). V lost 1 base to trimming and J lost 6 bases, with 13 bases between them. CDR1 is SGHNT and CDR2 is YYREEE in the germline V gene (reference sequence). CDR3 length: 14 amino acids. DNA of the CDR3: TGTGCCAGCAGCTTGAAAGGGGTGAAGGCTGAAGCTTTCTTT. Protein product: CASSLKGVKAEAFF.

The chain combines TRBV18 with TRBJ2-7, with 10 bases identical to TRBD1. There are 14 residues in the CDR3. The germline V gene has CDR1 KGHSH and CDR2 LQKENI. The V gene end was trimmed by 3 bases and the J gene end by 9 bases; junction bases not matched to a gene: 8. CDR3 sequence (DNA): TGTGCCAGCTCACCCGGGACAGGGGTAATGGGGCAGTACTTC. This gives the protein CASSPGTGVMGQYF.

CDR3 sequence: CASSIGTSGWDEQFF. The CDR3 DNA is TGTGCCAGTAGTATAGGGACTAGCGGGTGGGATGAGCAGTTCTTC. This chain uses TRBV19 with TRBJ2-1; 11 bases match TRBD2. CDR1 and CDR2 from the germline V gene are LNHDA and SQIVND (reference sequence). V gave up 1 base and J gave up 8 bases; unmatched junction bases: 4. The CDR3 runs to 15 residues. The entire variable domain, with the rest obtained from reference TRBV19 and TRBJ2-1, is as follows: DGGITQSPKYLFRKEGQNVTLSCEQNLNHDAMYWYRQDPGQGLRLIYYSQIVNDFQKGDIAEGYSVSREKKESFPLTVTSAQKNPTAFYLCASSIGTSGWDEQFFGPGTRLTVL.

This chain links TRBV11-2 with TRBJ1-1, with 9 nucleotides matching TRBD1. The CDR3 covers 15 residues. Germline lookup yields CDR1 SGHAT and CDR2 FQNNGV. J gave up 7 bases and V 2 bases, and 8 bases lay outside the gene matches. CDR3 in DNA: TGTGCCAGCAGCTTACTTGGACAGGGGAAGGGTGAAGCTTTCTTT. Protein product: CASSLLGQGKGEAFF.

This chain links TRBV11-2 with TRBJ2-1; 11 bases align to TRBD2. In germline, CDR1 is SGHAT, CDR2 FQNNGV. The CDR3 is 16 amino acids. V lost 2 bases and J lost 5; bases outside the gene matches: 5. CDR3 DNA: TGTGCCAGCAGCTTACGGGGTAGCGGGAGGGACAATGAGCAGTTCTTC. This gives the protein CASSLRGSGRDNEQFF. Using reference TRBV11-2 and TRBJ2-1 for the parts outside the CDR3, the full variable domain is EAGVAQSPRYKIIEKRQSVAFWCNPISGHATLYWYQQILGQGPKLLIQFQNNGVVDDSQLPKDRFSAERLKGVDSTLKIQPAKLEDSAVYLCASSLRGSGRDNEQFFGPGTRLTVL.

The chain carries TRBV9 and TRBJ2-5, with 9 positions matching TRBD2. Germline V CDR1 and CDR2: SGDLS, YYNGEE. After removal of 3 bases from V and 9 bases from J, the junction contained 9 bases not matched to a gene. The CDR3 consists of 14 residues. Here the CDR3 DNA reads TGTGCCAGCAGCGCGACTGGGGGCGGGGGGGCCCAGTACTTC. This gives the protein CASSATGGGGAQYF.

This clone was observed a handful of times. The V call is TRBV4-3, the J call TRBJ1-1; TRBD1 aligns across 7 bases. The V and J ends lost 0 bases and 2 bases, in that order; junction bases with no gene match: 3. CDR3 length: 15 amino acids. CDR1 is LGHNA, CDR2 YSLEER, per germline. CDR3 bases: TGCGCCAGCAGCCAAGACCGACAGGGCAACACTGAAGCTTTCTTT. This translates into CASSQDRQGNTEAFF.

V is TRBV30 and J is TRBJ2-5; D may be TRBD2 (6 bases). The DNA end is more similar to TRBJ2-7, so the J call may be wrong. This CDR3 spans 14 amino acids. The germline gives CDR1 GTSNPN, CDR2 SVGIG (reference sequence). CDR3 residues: CAWRARGTSYEQYF. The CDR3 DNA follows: TGTGCCTGGAGGGCCCGCGGGACTTCCTACGAGCAGTACTTC.

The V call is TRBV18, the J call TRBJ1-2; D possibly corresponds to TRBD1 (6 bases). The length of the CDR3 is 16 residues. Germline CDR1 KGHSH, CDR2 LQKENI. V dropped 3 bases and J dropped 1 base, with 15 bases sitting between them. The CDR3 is CASSPSSNRVNYGYTF. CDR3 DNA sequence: TGTGCCAGCTCACCTTCTTCAAACAGGGTTAACTATGGCTACACCTTC.

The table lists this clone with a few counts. The CDR3 DNA reads as TGTGCCAGCAGCACCCCTCTAGCGGGAGAAGAGACCCAGTACTTC. Its translation: CASSTPLAGEETQYF. The gene calls are TRBV7-6 and TRBJ2-5; 10 positions match TRBD2. Looked up from germline, CDR1 is SGHVS and CDR2 is FNYEAQ. The CDR3 consists of 15 residues. V was pared by 5 bases and J by 3 bases, with 6 bases of the junction left unmatched.